This T cell receptor beta chain was sequenced for a study of early T cells in non-severe SARS-CoV-2 infection. Study as a whole: Bulk RNA from unsorted whole blood was sequenced; chains were unpaired.

For this clonotype: Antigen specificity is unknown.

As part of library construction, unique molecular identifiers were attached to individual cDNA molecules. TCRdb analysed the 5' RACE reads with MiXCR anew, one entry per CDR3 protein. This sample has around 80,000 distinct CDR3 sequences, with 12% found just once. Points from the study as a whole: There was a bias toward anti-spike CD8 responses in VDJdb matching, which missed private and CD4 specificities.

This TCR was recovered from an adult who was a healthcare worker with PCR-confirmed SARS-CoV-2 infection or an uninfected control (not recorded which). Sequencing used whole blood.

The CDR3 loop reads CASSYFGTGNTEAFF. CDR3 DNA sequence: TGTGCCAGCAGTTACTTTGGGACAGGGAACACTGAAGCTTTCTTT. This sequence joins TRBV6-5 and TRBJ1-1, with 8 nucleotides matching TRBD1. The CDR3 is 15 residues long. Germline lookup yields CDR1 MNHEY and CDR2 SVGAGI. Losses at the gene ends were 1 base for V and 1 base for J; bases not matched to a gene: 2.